The following is a T cell receptor beta chain sequence with its context. The method was immunoSEQ multiplex PCR; TCRdb's version includes in-frame clones alone and lacks a portion of them. The repertoire includes about 140,000 clones, roughly nine tenths of them detected once, and approximately 9% sits in the top ten. The data are from a study of control samples from healthy donors and cancer patients. CDR1 is LNHNV, CDR2 YYDKDF, per germline (reference sequence). The V gene end was trimmed by 0 bases and the J gene end by 2 bases; junction bases not matched to a gene: 5. The CDR3 sequence is 17 residues long.

V gene TRBV15 combines with J gene TRBJ2-4; TRBD2 aligns across 9 bases. The sequence was obtained from a young woman in good health. The sample was blood. The CDR3 region has the DNA TGTGCCACCAGCAGAGACGCGGGAGGGGACCCCAAAAACATTCAGTACTTC. Translation gives CATSRDAGGDPKNIQYF.